Below are 25 T cell receptor beta chains sequenced from a single sample in a study of tumor and adjacent non-tumor tissue in lung cancer. The template was RNA from unsorted bulk tissue. The library came from three nested PCR rounds adapted from ARM-PCR protocols. TCRdb passed the multiplex PCR reads through MiXCR, listing each CDR3 protein once. Here the sample spans roughly 65,000 distinct CDR3 sequences, roughly 60% being singletons. The material sequenced was lung tumor tissue. These receptors came from a man between 50 and 59 years old with non-small cell lung cancer.

Turning to this clonotype: The junction shows a germline mismatch at one end, possibly a read error. This sequence joins TRBV20-1 and TRBJ2-7, with 8 bases aligning to TRBD2. CDR1 and CDR2 from the germline V gene are DFQATT and SNEGSKA (reference sequence). The CDR3 loop spans 17 amino acids. As DNA, the CDR3 is TGCAGTGCTAGAGATGCGGGGGGACCGACTGGATCCTACGATCAGTACTTC. Its protein is CSARDAGGPTGSYDQYF.

As regards this clonotype: The junction and the germline gene differ at one end; a read error may be behind it. The J gene is TRBJ2-1, the V gene TRBV4-2; 7 bases line up with TRBD2. From germline, CDR1 is LGHNA and CDR2 YNFKEQ. This CDR3 spans 16 amino acids. CDR3 sequence: CASSQEGGSIYDEQFF. The CDR3 region has the DNA TGTGCCAGCAGCCAAGAGGGGGGGTCAATCTACGATGAGCAATTCTTC.

About this clonotype itself: One end of the junction fails to match germline, which may point to a read error. The V and J genes are TRBV28 and TRBJ2-7; weak D call: TRBD1 (6 bases). The germline V gene encodes CDR1 MDHEN and CDR2 SYDVKM. The CDR3 totals 12 residues. For the CDR3, the DNA is TGTGTCAGCAGACGGCAGGGGATCGAGCAGTACTTC. It encodes CVSRRQGIEQYF.

Comment on this clonotype: Being one base from a much bigger clone, this may be a read error. The CDR3 nucleotides are TGCGCCAGCAGCCCCTGCGGGGGGGCCTCTGAGCAGTTCTTC. It encodes CASSPCGGASEQFF. The chain is built from TRBV5-1 and TRBJ2-1; 9 nucleotides agree with TRBD2. CDR1 is SGHRS and CDR2 is YFSETQ in the germline V gene. The CDR3 spans 14 residues. Germline trimming cut 4 bases from V and 9 bases from J; bases unmatched to any gene: 8. The variable domain in full, with the rest retrieved from reference TRBV5-1 and TRBJ2-1, is KAGVTQTPRYLIKTRGQQVTLSCSPISGHRSVSWYQQTPGQGLQFLFEYFSETQRNKGNFPGRFSGRQFSNSRSEMNVSTLELGDSALYLCASSPCGGASEQFFGPGTRLTVL.

The rearrangement uses TRBV6-5 and TRBJ2-5, with D perhaps TRBD2 (5 bases). V lost 10 bases and J 5 bases, leaving 20 bases between the germline ends. Per the germline V gene, CDR1 is MNHEY and CDR2 is SVGAGI. The CDR3 extends over 14 amino acids. The CDR3 here is CANTPLEDGETQYF. As DNA, the CDR3 is TGTGCCAACACCCCCTTGGAGGACGGCGAGACCCAGTACTTC.

Notes on this clonotype: One junction end does not reproduce the germline sequence, and a read error may be involved. The chain couples TRBV11-2 to TRBJ1-1; TRBD1 matches at 7 bases. The germline CDR1 and CDR2 sequences are SGHAT and FQNNGV. The CDR3 is made up of 14 amino acids. The CDR3 loop is CASSFGQVGTEASF. DNA of the CDR3: TGTGCCAGCAGCTTCGGACAGGTGGGCACTGAAGCCTCCTTT.

This clonotype has just one count. A read error may account for a junction end that differs from germline. The rearrangement uses TRBV6-5 and TRBJ1-4; 8 bases align to TRBD1. The CDR3 sequence is 15 residues long. Germline V gives CDR1 MNHEY, CDR2 SVGAGI. CDR3 nucleotides: TGTGCCAGCAGTTACTCCCAGGGGGCTAATGAAAGACTGTTCTTT. Amino acids: CASSYSQGANERLFF.

With respect to this clonotype: An end of the junction differs from the germline gene, which may be a read error. This chain links TRBV28 with TRBJ2-2; unclear D gene. The CDR3 is 14 amino acids. Germline V gene data show CDR1 as MDHEN and CDR2 as SYDVKM. CDR3 nucleotide sequence: TGTGCCAGCAGCCGTAACGGAAACACCGTGGAGCTGTTTTTT. Residues: CASSRNGNTVELFF. Full variable domain (remainder filled in from reference TRBV28 and TRBJ2-2): DVKVTQSSRYLVKRTGEKVFLECVQDMDHENMFWYRQDPGLGLRLIYFSYDVKMKEKGDIPEGYSVSREKKERFSLILESASTNQTSMYLCASSRNGNTVELFFGEGSRLTVL.

In this sample, this clonotype is medium-sized. The V call is TRBV13, the J call TRBJ2-7; 9 nucleotides match TRBD1. The CDR3 sequence is 14 residues long. Germline lookup yields CDR1 PRHDT and CDR2 FYEKMQ (reference sequence). V trimming: 5 bases; J trimming: 4 bases; junction bases outside the gene matches: 6. The CDR3, as DNA: TGTGCCAGCAGCGCGGGACAGGGCAGTTACGAGCAGTACTTC. Amino acids: CASSAGQGSYEQYF.

The chain is built from TRBV6-6 and TRBJ1-2; possible D gene TRBD1, 5 bases. CDR3 length: 14 amino acids. The germline gives CDR1 MNHNY, CDR2 SVGAGI (reference sequence). Here the CDR3 DNA reads TGTACTAGAAGTGACAGTGGGGAGTGGTATGGCTACACCTTC. Amino acid sequence: CTRSDSGEWYGYTF.

This clonotype turned up a few times. The junction departs from germline at one end; a sequencing error may be responsible. CDR3 nucleotides: TGTGCCAGCTGGACAGACCCCTACGAGCAGCACTTC. It specifies CASWTDPYEQHF. The J gene is TRBJ2-7, the V gene TRBV6-1; possible D gene TRBD1, 6 bases. Germline V gives CDR1 MNHNS, CDR2 SASEGT. The CDR3 spans 12 residues.

Ten or more counts support this clonotype. The V and J genes are TRBV6-2 or TRBV6-3 and TRBJ2-3, with D hard to call. This CDR3 is 12 amino acids long. The V and J ends lost 7 bases and 5 bases respectively, with 10 bases between them. Germline V CDR1 and CDR2: MNHEY, SVGEGT. CDR3 protein: CASNNGEDTQYF. CDR3 DNA: TGTGCCAGCAATAACGGTGAAGATACGCAGTATTTT.

About this clonotype: Possible read error: a much larger clone is one base away. The genes are TRBV7-9 and TRBJ1-1; 7 bases map to TRBD1. The V segment lost 3 bases and the J segment 4 bases; nucleotides outside the gene matches: 14. CDR1 and CDR2 from the germline V gene are SEHNR and FQNEAQ (reference sequence). The CDR3 loop spans 17 amino acids. Here the CDR3 DNA reads TGTGCCAGCAGCTTGGGGGGAACAGGGGCACAGGGCACTGAAGCTTTCTTT. Amino acid sequence: CASSLGGTGAQGTEAFF. Filled out from reference TRBV7-9 and TRBJ1-1, the complete variable domain reads DTGVSQNPRHKITKRGQNVTFRCDPISEHNRLYWYRQTLGQGPEFLTYFQNEAQLEKSRLLSDRFSAERPKGSFSTLEIQRTEQGDSAMYLCASSLGGTGAQGTEAFFGQGTRLTVV.

Concerning this clonotype: A much more abundant neighbour one base away suggests this may be a read error. The chain couples TRBV10-1 to TRBJ2-1; D is unclear. From germline, CDR1 is WNHNN and CDR2 SYGVQD (reference sequence). The CDR3 covers 11 residues. V was clipped by 7 bases and J by 8 bases, with 9 bases between them. CDR3 residues: CASNGSDEQFF. In nucleotides, the CDR3 is TGCGCCAGCAATGGTTCGGATGAGCAGTTCTTC.

The table lists this clonotype with a few counts. CDR3 sequence reads: CASSRDFPNTGELFF. Written as DNA, the CDR3 is TGCGCCAGCAGCAGGGACTTCCCAAACACCGGGGAGCTGTTTTTT. The chain recombines TRBV5-1 with TRBJ2-2; tentative D call: TRBD2 (6 bases). The CDR3 runs 15 residues. Germline values: CDR1 SGHRS, CDR2 YFSETQ. V lost 4 bases and J 2 bases, leaving 12 bases between the germline ends.

In regard to this clonotype: A much larger clonotype is one base distant, so this may be a read error. The J gene is TRBJ1-1, the V gene TRBV12-3 or TRBV12-4; TRBD1 might be the D (6 bases). V dropped 10 bases and J dropped 4 bases, with 13 bases sitting between them. The CDR3 spans 12 residues. The CDR3 spells CANRVTSTEAFF. Here the CDR3 DNA reads TGTGCCAACAGGGTCACGAGCACTGAAGCTTTCTTT.

This rearrangement joins TRBV29-1 to TRBJ1-2; no clear D. Trimming removed 6 bases from V and 11 bases from J, with 22 bases in between. Per germline, CDR1 SQVTM and CDR2 ANQGSEA. This CDR3 comprises 13 residues. CDR3 coding DNA: TGCAGCGTGACATTAGGAGGAAACTATAGGTACACCTTC. It is translated as CSVTLGGNYRYTF.

The chain couples TRBV6-5 to TRBJ1-6; 9 nucleotides line up with TRBD1. Germline CDR1 is MNHEY and CDR2 is SVGAGI. Germline trimming cut 8 bases from V and 13 bases from J; bases unmatched to any gene: 15. This CDR3 spans 15 amino acids. The CDR3 loop is CASAADWDRVGPLHF. CDR3 sequence (DNA): TGTGCCAGCGCTGCGGACTGGGACAGGGTAGGTCCCCTCCACTTT.

This clonotype appeared many times. The chain uses TRBV6-2 or TRBV6-3 and TRBJ2-1; no clear D gene. Germline V gives CDR1 MNHEY, CDR2 SVGEGT. V was cut by 2 bases and J by 6 bases, with 8 bases left in between. This CDR3 has 13 residues. The CDR3 DNA reads as TGTGCCAGCAGTTACATGGCAGTCAATGAGCAGTTCTTC. It yields the protein CASSYMAVNEQFF.

Of note for this clonotype: The junction and the germline gene differ at one end; a read error may be behind it. The chain joins TRBV5-5 to TRBJ2-3; 7 positions match TRBD1. Germline assignment: CDR1 SGHKS and CDR2 YYEKEE (reference sequence). The CDR3 is made up of 16 amino acids. The CDR3 reads CASSPLLTGITDMQYF. The CDR3 DNA is TGTGCGAGCAGCCCGTTGTTGACAGGGATCACAGATATGCAGTATTTT.

Concerning this clonotype: It may be a read error: a sequence one base away is much more abundant. The V gene is TRBV28, the J gene TRBJ2-5; no definite D call. The V gene lost 6 bases and the J gene lost 0 bases, with 14 bases spanning the gap. This CDR3 is built from 15 residues. The germline gives CDR1 MDHEN, CDR2 SYDVKM. CDR3 residues: CASRPLVGYQETQYF. The CDR3 DNA is TGTGCCAGCAGACCTCTAGTGGGGTACCAAGAGACCCAGTACTTC.

This clonotype has more than one count but fewer than ten. This chain joins TRBV7-8 and TRBJ2-2; no clear D. The V gene lost 4 bases and the J gene lost 0 bases, with 9 bases spanning the gap. Per germline, CDR1 SGHVS and CDR2 FQNEAQ. This CDR3 contains 15 residues. CDR3: CASSSSRSNTGELFF. CDR3 DNA: TGTGCCAGCAGCTCATCCCGCTCGAACACCGGGGAGCTGTTTTTT.

As to this clonotype: This is likely a read error, given that the CDR3 carries no conserved phenylalanine or tryptophan at its end. The chain couples TRBV7-8 to TRBJ2-7; tentative D call: TRBD2 (5 bases). The CDR3 sequence is 14 residues long. Per the germline V gene, CDR1 is SGHVS and CDR2 is FQNEAQ. The V and J ends lost 5 bases and 3 bases respectively, with 14 bases between them. The CDR3 bases are TGTGCCAGCAGCCTATTGCCCGGGGACTACGAGCAGTACTTG. It translates to CASSLLPGDYEQYL.

Turning to this clonotype: A read error is likely, as this CDR3 ends without the conserved phenylalanine or tryptophan. V is TRBV11-1 and J is TRBJ1-1; D may be TRBD1 (5 bases). Trimming left V 9 bases short and J 4 bases short, with 18 bases between. The CDR3 loop spans 14 amino acids. Germline V gene data show CDR1 as SGHAT and CDR2 as FQDESV (reference sequence). The CDR3 spells CASSRDSPSTEAFL. The CDR3 DNA is TGTGCCAGTAGCCGCGACAGCCCCAGCACTGAAGCTTTCTTA.

This clonotype was found many times. The chain carries TRBV5-1 and TRBJ2-5, with 7 bases identical to TRBD2. With 0 bases clipped from V and 7 bases from J, the junction kept 6 bases outside the gene matches. This CDR3 region has 14 residues. Germline V gene data show CDR1 as SGHRS and CDR2 as YFSETQ. CDR3 in amino acids: CASSLEGGLGTQYF. The CDR3 DNA sequence: TGCGCCAGCAGCTTGGAGGGAGGGCTCGGGACCCAGTACTTC.